The 17 T cell receptor beta chains listed next were all sequenced from one sample in a study of cytomegalovirus exposure and HLA in healthy donors. Use of 60 Vbeta and 13 Jbeta primers characterized the PCR. The assay was immunoSEQ multiplex PCR, and TCRdb's table has in-frame clones only and misses some. The table lists about 97,000 clones, about 80% of them singletons. Sequences were obtained from PBMCs. These TCRs come from a man aged 40-49 years in good health and CMV-seronegative.

This clone was seen a few times. The chain carries TRBV28 and TRBJ1-1, with 8 bases lining up with TRBD1. V lost 7 bases to trimming and J lost 5 bases; unmatched junction nucleotides: 3. The CDR3 contains 12 residues. CDR1 and CDR2 (germline): MDHEN, SYDVKM. The CDR3 DNA reads as TGTGCCAGCACTACAGGGGGTACTGAAGCTTTCTTT. It translates to CASTTGGTEAFF.

The rearrangement joins TRBV2 to TRBJ1-5; 9 bases align to TRBD1. V shed 6 bases, J shed 4 bases, and the junction held 4 bases outside the gene matches. The CDR3 totals 14 residues. Germline V gene data show CDR1 as SNHLY and CDR2 as FYNNEI. CDR3 in DNA: TGTGCCAGCAGGGGGACAGGGTGGAATCAGCCCCAGCATTTT. It is translated as CASRGTGWNQPQHF.

The chain joins TRBV5-6 to TRBJ1-2; a possible D gene is TRBD1 (6 bases). CDR1 and CDR2 from the germline V gene are SGHDT and YYEEEE. Trimming shortened V by 5 bases and J by 6 bases, and 11 bases separated the two germline ends. The CDR3 runs to 12 residues. For the CDR3, the DNA is TGTGCCAGCAGTAACTCAGGGGATGGCTACACCTTC. Amino acid sequence: CASSNSGDGYTF.

The rearrangement links TRBV10-1 to TRBJ2-5; 12 bases fit TRBD2. The CDR3 has 17 amino acids. The V gene end was trimmed by 3 bases and the J gene end by 4 bases; junction bases not matched to a gene: 9. CDR1 is WNHNN, CDR2 SYGVQD, per germline (reference sequence). CDR3 sequence (DNA): TGCGCCAGCAGTGATAAAGGACTAGCGGGGTGGCCAGAGACCCAGTACTTC. The encoded protein is CASSDKGLAGWPETQYF.

This rearrangement joins TRBV6-4 to TRBJ1-4; 7 bases agree with TRBD1. This CDR3 contains 14 residues. V lost 6 bases, J lost 9 bases, and 10 bases stayed unmatched. Germline V gives CDR1 MRHNA, CDR2 SNTAGT. CDR3 bases: TGTGCCAGCAGATTAGGGACAGAGGGTCAAAAACTGTTTTTT. This codes for CASRLGTEGQKLFF.

The chain joins TRBV7-2 to TRBJ2-7; D is possibly TRBD2 (6 bases). The germline V gene encodes CDR1 SGHTA and CDR2 FQGNSA. The V end lost 5 bases, the J end lost 7 bases, and 12 bases lay between the germline ends. The CDR3 spans 12 residues. This CDR3 reads CASSRDLGEQYV. CDR3 bases: TGTGCCAGCAGCCGGGACTTAGGGGAGCAGTACGTC.

This clone was counted a few times. CDR3 residues: CASSLSVQGKSPLHF. Here the CDR3 DNA reads TGTGCCAGCAGTTTATCGGTGCAGGGAAAATCACCCCTCCACTTT. The J gene is TRBJ1-6, the V gene TRBV28; maybe TRBD1 (5 bases). Per the germline V gene, CDR1 is MDHEN and CDR2 is SYDVKM. The CDR3 has 15 residues. V lost 1 base and J lost 10, with 14 bases in between.

V and J are TRBV6-6 and TRBJ1-2; 9 nucleotides align to TRBD1. The CDR3 totals 14 residues. V shed 6 bases, J shed 6 bases, and the junction held 8 bases outside the gene matches. Germline values: CDR1 MNHNY, CDR2 SVGAGI (reference sequence). The CDR3 DNA follows: TGTGCCAGCAGCTTGGGACAGGGTGTAGATGGCTACACCTTC. Translating it yields CASSLGQGVDGYTF.

The rearrangement uses TRBV5-1 and TRBJ1-1; 11 nucleotides agree with TRBD1. This CDR3 is built from 17 residues. The germline gives CDR1 SGHRS, CDR2 YFSETQ. V lost 4 bases, J lost 1 base, and 9 bases stayed unmatched. CDR3 in amino acids: CASSPTDRGRRNTEAFF. CDR3 DNA sequence: TGCGCCAGCAGCCCCACGGACAGGGGGCGGCGGAACACTGAAGCTTTCTTT.

The CDR3 region is CASSLVRVTDTQYF. For the CDR3, the DNA is TGTGCCAGCAGCTTGGTACGGGTCACAGATACGCAGTATTTT. The chain links TRBV5-6 to TRBJ2-3; D remains unclear. The CDR3 contains 14 residues. Germline loops: CDR1 SGHDT, CDR2 YYEEEE. The ends were cut back, 0 bases at V and 2 bases at J, with 7 bases in the middle.

The gene calls are TRBV28 and TRBJ2-7; 9 positions match TRBD1. The J segment lost 0 bases and the V segment lost 6 bases, leaving 9 bases of the junction unmatched. Germline V gives CDR1 MDHEN, CDR2 SYDVKM. The CDR3 extends over 16 amino acids. DNA for the CDR3: TGTGCCAGCAGGGGGCTAGGGACAGGGAGCTCCTACGAGCAGTACGTC. This codes for CASRGLGTGSSYEQYV.

In this sample, this clone turned up once. This chain joins TRBV6-5 and TRBJ2-3, with 8 bases that match TRBD2. In germline, CDR1 is MNHEY, CDR2 SVGAGI. This CDR3 region has 13 residues. V gave up 7 bases and J gave up 4 bases; unmatched junction bases: 4. CDR3 coding DNA: TGTGCCAGCAATCTAGCGGGTGCAGATACGCAGTATTTT. The encoded protein is CASNLAGADTQYF.

The chain joins TRBV2 to TRBJ1-6; D is unresolved. Germline CDR1 and CDR2: SNHLY and FYNNEI. The V gene lost 7 bases and the J gene lost 10 bases, with 11 bases spanning the gap. The CDR3 has 12 amino acids. The CDR3 coding sequence is TGTGCCAGCAAGAGGGTTGACTCACCCCTCCACTTT. The encoded protein is CASKRVDSPLHF.

This chain joins TRBV29-1 and TRBJ2-3, with TRBD2 matching 12 bases. The CDR3 consists of 14 residues. V shed 7 bases and J 5 bases; nucleotides not matched to a gene: 7. Germline-derived CDR1 and CDR2 are SQVTM and ANQGSEA. CDR3 loop: CSAELAGGGDTQYF. As DNA, the CDR3 is TGCAGCGCAGAACTAGCGGGGGGTGGAGATACGCAGTATTTT.

Comments on this clone: A read error may produce the germline difference seen at one junction end. CDR3 amino acids: CASSTATSGGMISYNGQFF. The CDR3 DNA sequence: TGTGCCAGTAGTACCGCCACTAGCGGGGGAATGATCTCCTACAATGGGCAGTTCTTC. The V call is TRBV19, the J call TRBJ2-1; 11 nucleotides line up with TRBD2. CDR1 LNHDA and CDR2 SQIVND come from the germline V gene (reference sequence). This CDR3 region has 19 residues.

This chain connects TRBV27 to TRBJ1-4; no reliable D call. The length of the CDR3 is 14 residues. Germline V CDR1 and CDR2: MNHEY, SMNVEV (reference sequence). The ends were cut back, 6 bases at V and 0 bases at J, with 8 bases in the middle. The CDR3 loop reads CASSGLATNEKLFF. For the CDR3, the DNA is TGTGCCAGCAGCGGTCTTGCAACTAATGAAAAACTGTTTTTT.

The rearrangement joins TRBV5-1 to TRBJ1-4; 7 nucleotides line up with TRBD1. This CDR3 has 15 amino acids. CDR1 SGHRS and CDR2 YFSETQ come from the germline V gene. V lost 4 bases, J lost 4 bases, and 7 bases stayed unmatched. The CDR3 spells CASSTSDRSNEKLFF. CDR3 DNA: TGCGCCAGCAGCACCTCGGACAGGAGTAATGAAAAACTGTTTTTT. The variable domain in full, completed from reference TRBV5-1 and TRBJ1-4, reads KAGVTQTPRYLIKTRGQQVTLSCSPISGHRSVSWYQQTPGQGLQFLFEYFSETQRNKGNFPGRFSGRQFSNSRSEMNVSTLELGDSALYLCASSTSDRSNEKLFFGSGTQLSVL.